This T cell receptor beta chain was recorded in a study of cytomegalovirus exposure and HLA in healthy donors (dated by TCRdb to the late 2010s). Background on the whole study: An earlier analysis of approximately 640 of the donors reported more than 250 Gb of sequence data and roughly 110 million unique TCR beta sequences from 150 million to 200 million T cells. Approximately 300 gigabases of sequencing data and around 85 million unique TCR sequences made up an early release that covered 500 to 700 HLA-typed donors. The genetic ancestry cluster associated with self-reported Caucasian donors included over 80% of the roughly 400 genotyped donors. The study aimed to test whether signatures of past pathogen exposure could be identified by cataloging public T cell receptors. The study used immunosequencing to profile the T cell repertoires of more than 650 subjects and linked those repertoires to cytomegalovirus serostatus. Along with the roughly 700-subject first cohort, a separate validation cohort of about 110 different subjects was used. To predict cytomegalovirus infection status, the study brought together high-throughput TCR immunosequencing, statistical association of individual TCRs with disease status, and machine learning. To study patterns of TCR occurrence, a later analysis re-analyzed previously published TCR beta repertoires from 650 to 750 donors and added high-resolution HLA genotyping. Rather than using new phenotypic data, the later analysis identified candidate immune exposures from TCR beta sequences and from how often those sequences occurred across donors. An earlier analysis of roughly 580 of the donors used high-throughput TCR beta sequencing to judge whether each TCR beta V gene segment behaved as functional or pseudogenic. Donor age, sex, ethnicity and CMV serostatus were compiled alongside the repertoire data. A later genetic analysis took genome-wide SNP genotypes for about 60% of the roughly 670 donors and used that subset as a discovery cohort. All discovery cohort repertoires had been generated using a single sequencing platform. HLA typing included class I and class II loci at four-digit resolution. Typing coverage varied by locus: about 620-630 donors for A, B, C, DRB1 and DQB1; 522 for DQA1; over 600 for DPA1; 400 to 480 for DPB1. About five DR-DQ haplotypes were treated as single units for association and clustering because of strong linkage in the cohort. Among 398 genotyped donors of the cohort, an average of about 240,000 unique TCR beta nucleotide sequences was sequenced per donor, of which about 19% were non-productive.

Notes on this clone: Its antigen remains unidentified. Base qualities are not provided; no much larger clone lies one nucleotide away.

From cysteine to phenylalanine, the CDR3 is 15 amino acids long. Only CDR3 DNA remains: 45 bases, in frame from the first base. The germline V gene yields ENHRY for CDR1 and SYGVKD for CDR2. V drops 1 base and J drops 3 bases, leaving 12 bases in between. The method behind the library was the immunoSEQ multiplex PCR assay. A mixture of 60 forward primers for TCR Vbeta segments and 13 reverse primers for TCR Jbeta segments was used in the multiplex PCR. A multiplex PCR assay on genomic DNA amplified the CDR3 region of rearranged TCR beta genes. The Illumina HiSeq System was used to sequence the amplified TCR beta libraries as 87-base-pair reads. As for how the authors treated the data: Across the 500 to 700 repertoires, a later analysis counted tens of millions of unique TCR beta chains, 8.5 million to 12 million of which were shared by at least two donors. Raw reads were error-corrected and collapsed into unique sequences with a nearest-neighbor algorithm that merged closely related sequences to remove PCR and sequencing errors. Alignment of CDR3 sequences to IMGT reference sequences was used to assign V, D and J gene segments. Each retained sequence needed at least a six-nucleotide match to both a V gene segment and a J gene segment. Rearrangements were called productive when the CDR3 lacked stop codons and stayed in frame with V and J; all others were non-productive. CDR3 was defined by IMGT convention, running from the second conserved V-encoded cysteine to the conserved J-encoded phenylalanine. Sequences without an unambiguous match to a single V gene segment were excluded from the earlier analysis of a few hundred of the donors. In an earlier analysis of around 600 of the donors, V segments were called functional above 56.7% productive rearrangements and were called segregating when the between-donor standard deviation exceeded 5%. A statistical classification framework was developed to diagnose cytomegalovirus status using the catalog of TCR beta chain sequences. V and J gene assignment, in a later analysis, came from comparing TCR nucleotide sequences with IMGT/GENE-DB human TR gene sequences. A later analysis assigned CDR3 sequences and most-parsimonious VDJ recombination scenarios with the TCRdist pipeline. In a later analysis, each TCR beta chain was defined by its CDR3 amino acid sequence together with its V-gene family, and reads lacking a unique V-gene family were excluded. In a later analysis, 450 to 600 highly shared, low-generation-probability nucleotide sequences were removed to address suspected cross-contamination and a sequencing artifact. In a later analysis, a clonal expansion index was calculated for each public chain from normalized within-repertoire ranks of inferred template counts. In a later analysis, generation probabilities were computed using a VDJ recombination model fitted to out-of-frame rearrangements, and the results were checked against IGoR. In a later analysis, TCR-TCR, TCR-HLA and TCR-CMV co-occurrence was scored with hypergeometric tests, and a repertoire-size bias correction was applied to TCR pairs. False discovery rates were estimated in a later analysis by permuting HLA or CMV assignments 20 times. In a later analysis, co-occurring TCRs were grouped using DBSCAN, and TCRdist sequence similarity was added for clustering within HLA-allele-positive subsets. For co-occurrence clustering, repertoires with fewer than 30,000 or more than 120,000 public chains were excluded, along with roughly 5 repertoires with anomalous nucleotide sharing. TCRdb provides this immuneACCESS table in a form limited to in-frame rearrangements. Some clones are lacking; in checked studies, under half of them reflect an unresolved V gene, and why the rest are absent is not known. That table gives V, J and clone size, and the DNA gave D and trimming. The sample records around 140,000 clones, around nine tenths of which are singletons. About 5.5% of the sample is held by the ten biggest clonotypes.

On the study overall, not on this receptor specifically: About 17 rarely observed V segments, including chromosome 9 orphons, were excluded from the earlier analysis of several hundred of the donors because counts were too low. In this cohort, only TCR beta chains were sequenced, and detectable features were limited by the absence of alpha or paired-chain data. Some IMGT-functional V segments, including TRBV6-2 and TRBV6-3, could not be distinguished by the 87-base-pair reads and were therefore excluded. A total of fewer than 200 TCR beta chains were listed by the study as associated with cytomegalovirus. HLA typing was unavailable for some donors at each locus, so association tests used only the typed subset. When HLA alleles, especially DR and DQ, strongly co-occurred, TCR associations were difficult to assign to individual alleles. V-gene and J-gene trimming of TCR beta chains was associated with a missense DCLRE1C variant in a later genetic analysis, and the association was replicated in an independent cohort. The classifier was reported to diagnose cytomegalovirus status with high specificity and sensitivity in both the original cohort and the validation cohort. Correlated functional status among segregating V segments might reflect linkage disequilibrium, but an unknown experimental factor could not be ruled out. A later analysis found that TCR association rates varied across HLA loci, with DRB1 alleles showing the most associated TCRs and HLA-C alleles the fewest. In a later analysis, several top co-occurrence clusters were reported to appear linked to parvovirus B19, influenza, CMV and Epstein-Barr virus. Broadly in line with IMGT annotations, most TCR beta V segments showed up in productive rearrangements about 87% or about 30% of the time in an earlier analysis of about 500 of the donors. According to a later genetic analysis, donors in an Asian-associated ancestry cluster had fewer N-insertions in productive TCRs than the approximately 670-donor mean. Across donors, most TCR sequences were observed very rarely, whereas some public TCRs were present in many individuals. In vitro tests confirmed that three of the cytomegalovirus-associated TCR beta chains recognize cytomegalovirus antigens. A cluster of highly shared sequence variants was judged likely to be a technical artifact of the sequencing pipeline. Most CMV-associated TCR beta chains appeared to be HLA-restricted in a later analysis, and the HLA associations seemed to be driven largely by CMV exposure. In a later analysis, HLA-associated TCR beta chains showed more clonal expansion and lower generation probabilities than non-associated chains that were equally common. Presence/absence analyses assumed roughly uniform sequencing depth across donors, an assumption that may not hold. It was suggested by the authors that the approach could potentially be generalized to other disease states and immunological phenotypes. A further reported finding was that TCR beta sequences accurately predicted the HLA-A and HLA-B alleles for most subjects in the first cohort. CMV serostatus was the only immune exposure information available for the cohort. A later analysis associated 16,951 TCR beta sequences with specific HLA alleles at a false discovery rate of 0.05.

The cohort was made up of hundreds of healthy bone marrow donors. At the time of sampling, every cohort member was nominally healthy, though immune exposures that went unrecorded were likely present. The donor tested CMV seronegative and was one of the 352 seronegative cohort members. A peripheral blood sample was collected from each donor, and TCR beta sequencing was performed on peripheral blood mononuclear cells. The Qiagen DNeasy Blood Extraction Kit was used to extract genomic DNA from the blood cell samples. This TCR was recovered from a woman aged 25 to 39 in good health and CMV-seronegative. The chain is encoded by TRBV10-3 joined to TRBJ1-2, with a weak D call of TRBD1 (6 bases match). Sequencing was performed on PBMCs. The encoded CDR3 is CAISEYRDTYYGYTF. The nucleotide sequence is given as TGTGCCATCAGTGAGTACCGGGACACCTACTATGGCTACACCTTC.